This T cell receptor (beta chain) was retrieved from a study of blood T cell repertoires in COVID-19. Turning to the study itself: PBMCs, B-cell-depleted T cells, or T cells provided the cDNA or gDNA that made up the material.

CDR3 length: 15 amino acids. After removal of 1 base from V and 0 bases from J, the junction contained 2 bases not matched to a gene. CDR1 is SGHVS, CDR2 FQNEAQ, per germline. Study processing details: How many nucleated cells were present was estimated from reference gene primer amplification. Libraries were prepared by immunoSEQ multiplex PCR; TCRdb keeps only in-frame clonotypes and omits some of them. V and J calls and clone size are given by that table; D and trimming were obtained from the DNA. This table holds roughly 220,000 clones, 84% found once. Each participant's cohort was designated according to participant-reported clinical history. Recovery meant two consecutive negative NP/OP PCR tests, professional clearance, or resolved symptoms.

The gene calls are TRBV7-8 and TRBJ1-1, with 7 bases identical to TRBD1. The source of this sequence is a woman between 40 and 50 years old who had recovered from COVID-19. Sequenced material: PBMCs or T cells enriched from blood (not recorded which). The CDR3 loop is CASSLVTGVNTEAFF. DNA of the CDR3: TGTGCCAGCAGCTTAGTCACAGGGGTGAACACTGAAGCTTTCTTT.